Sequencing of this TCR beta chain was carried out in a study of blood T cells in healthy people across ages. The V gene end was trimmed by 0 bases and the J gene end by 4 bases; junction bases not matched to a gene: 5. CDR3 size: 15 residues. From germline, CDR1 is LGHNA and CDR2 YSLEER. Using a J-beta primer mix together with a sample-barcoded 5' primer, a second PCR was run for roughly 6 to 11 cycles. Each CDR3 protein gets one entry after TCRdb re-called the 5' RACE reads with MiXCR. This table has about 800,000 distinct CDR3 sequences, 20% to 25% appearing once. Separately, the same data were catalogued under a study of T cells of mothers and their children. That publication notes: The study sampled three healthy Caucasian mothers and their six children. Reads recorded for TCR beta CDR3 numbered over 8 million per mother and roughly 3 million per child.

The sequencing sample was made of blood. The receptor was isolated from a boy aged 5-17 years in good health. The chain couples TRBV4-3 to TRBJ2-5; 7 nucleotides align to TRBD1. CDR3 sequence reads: CASSQEIQGTETQYF. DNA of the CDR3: TGCGCCAGCAGCCAAGAAATACAGGGGACAGAGACCCAGTACTTC.